The clone carrying this TCR beta chain showed up just once. What it recognizes is unknown. The data belong to a study of PD-1 blockade in classical Hodgkin lymphoma. Germline V gene data show CDR1 as LNHDA and CDR2 as SQIVND (reference sequence). The V gene end was trimmed by 10 bases and the J gene end by 5 bases; junction bases not matched to a gene: 10. The CDR3 totals 14 residues. Using immunoSEQ multiplex PCR, the repertoire was profiled, and TCRdb retains in-frame clones only, with some absent. In the table there are about 21,000 clones, about 86% of which are singletons. Findings and limits, study-wide: Repertoire differences have undefined causes, possibly disease activity or prior therapy. Newly diagnosed patients were reported to start with lower TCR diversity than healthy donors.

Time point noted: newly diagnosed, previously untreated cHL patient sample. PBMCs, once thawed, yielded CD8+ T cells isolated by magnetic negative selection. Comparison used PBMCs from newly diagnosed, untreated classical Hodgkin lymphoma. This chain uses TRBV19 with TRBJ2-5, with 10 bases aligning to TRBD1. The material sequenced was CD8+ T cells from blood. The TCR originated in a human donor with classical Hodgkin lymphoma. The CDR3 is CATRGTGEYETQYF. The CDR3 nucleotides read TGTGCCACAAGAGGGACAGGGGAGTACGAGACCCAGTACTTC.